These T cell receptor beta chains were read from a single sample in a study of blood T cell repertoires in COVID-19. Sequencing was performed with immunoSEQ multiplex PCR; in TCRdb, only in-frame clones are kept and a portion is missing. The table shows hundreds of thousands of clones, with around four fifths occurring only once. Sequencing input: peripheral blood. These receptors came from a man older than 75 with acute or convalescent COVID-19. Each CDR3 is given with its conserved first and last residue. The order of the fields is clone size, V gene, D gene, J gene, CDR3 DNA, CDR3 protein. A D gene is named only where the DNA matches it firmly. Rows may omit the clone size; those that give it use once, few, many or a size class.

>-|TRBV19|TRBD1|TRBJ2-4
TGTGCCAGTAGTTCCCGGACAGGGACGGTGGACATTCAGTACTTC
CASSSRTGTVDIQYF
>few|TRBV10-3|-|TRBJ1-2
TGTGCCATCAGTGAGACCGGGACAAGCTATGGCTACACCTTC
CAISETGTSYGYTF
>-|TRBV11-3|TRBD2|TRBJ2-5
TGTGCCAGCAGCCGGGGACTAGCGGGAGGGCGGCAAGAGACCCAGTACTTC
CASSRGLAGGRQETQYF
>-|TRBV24-1|TRBD1|TRBJ2-5
TGTGCCACCAGTGTAGGGACAGGGGGTAAACAAGAGACCCAGTACTTC
CATSVGTGGKQETQYF
>few|TRBV25-1|-|TRBJ1-2
TGTGCCAGCATGCCCGCGGGGGCTAACTATGGCTACACCTTC
CASMPAGANYGYTF
>-|TRBV6-6|-|TRBJ2-3
TGTGCCAGCAGTCCGCACAGTAACGGACAGGGAGGGGATACGCAGTATTTT
CASSPHSNGQGGDTQYF
>-|TRBV3-1/TRBV3-2|-|TRBJ2-1
TGTGCCAGCGCTTGGGAGAATGAGCAGTTCTTC
CASAWENEQFF
>-|TRBV25-1|-|TRBJ1-6
TGTGCCAGCAGGACTGGGATCAGGGGCGGTTCACCCCTCCACTTT
CASRTGIRGGSPLHF
>-|TRBV19|-|TRBJ1-1
TGTGCCAGTAGGGGTGGCGCGGCGGGGAACACTGAAGCTTTCTTT
CASRGGAAGNTEAFF
>-|TRBV5-1|TRBD2|TRBJ2-1
TGCGCCAGCAGCTTGGGGACTAGCGGACCCTCCTACAATGAGCAGTTCTTC
CASSLGTSGPSYNEQFF
>-|TRBV30|TRBD1|TRBJ2-3
TGTGCCTGGAGTGCAGGGGGCACCACAGATACGCAGTATTTT
CAWSAGGTTDTQYF
>-|TRBV7-2|-|TRBJ1-3
TGTGCCAGCAGCTCGAGGGTCGGAAACACCATATATTTT
CASSSRVGNTIYF
>-|TRBV5-1|-|TRBJ1-6
TGCGCCAGCAGCTTCAGCTACAGCTCCCCCCGGTCCCTCCACTTT
CASSFSYSSPRSLHF
>-|TRBV7-9|TRBD1|TRBJ2-7
TGTGCCAGCAGCTTATTCCTGTCGGCGGTTGACAGGGTCTACGAGCAGTACTTC
CASSLFLSAVDRVYEQYF
>-|TRBV3-1/TRBV3-2|-|TRBJ2-6
TGTGCCAGCCGCTCTGGGGCCAACGTCCTGACTTTC
CASRSGANVLTF
>-|TRBV3-1/TRBV3-2|TRBD2|TRBJ2-5
TGTGCCAGCAGGGAGCGGGGCAGCGGAAAAGAGACCCAGTACTTC
CASRERGSGKETQYF
>-|TRBV5-1|TRBD2|TRBJ2-5
TGCGCCAGCACCTATGAGGGACTAGCCGGGGAGACCCAGTACTTC
CASTYEGLAGETQYF
>-|TRBV9|-|TRBJ2-4
TGTGCCAGCAGTAAGTCCCCGCGTGAGGGCGTCAAAAACATTCAGTACTTC
CASSKSPREGVKNIQYF
>-|TRBV18|-|TRBJ1-5
TGTGCCAGCTCACCATACGCAGCGGTAGTTGGTCAGCCCCAGCATTTT
CASSPYAAVVGQPQHF
>-|TRBV24-1|-|TRBJ1-5
TGTGCCACCAGTGACCCTGCACTCGGGGGCAATCAGCCCCAGCATTTT
CATSDPALGGNQPQHF
>-|TRBV7-8|TRBD2|TRBJ2-7
TGTGCCAGCAGCGAACGGACTAGCGGGAGCGGTGAGCAGTACTTC
CASSERTSGSGEQYF
>-|TRBV7-8|TRBD1|TRBJ2-7
TGTGCCAGCAGCTTCGGACAGGGGATTACTTACGAGCAGTACTTC
CASSFGQGITYEQYF
>-|TRBV10-1|TRBD1|TRBJ2-2
TGCGCCAGCAGTGGGACAGGGGGTACCGGGGAGCTGTTTTTT
CASSGTGGTGELFF
>-|TRBV7-9|TRBD2|TRBJ2-5
TGTGCCAGCAGCCTCGGGGGAGCGGGGGCCCAAGAGACCCAGTACTTC
CASSLGGAGAQETQYF
>-|TRBV5-1|-|TRBJ2-7
TGCGCCAGCAGCTCTTCCTACGAGCAGTACTTC
CASSSSYEQYF
>-|TRBV5-1|-|TRBJ1-1
TGCGCCAGCAGCTTGGCAGGGGTATCTATTGCTTTCTTT
CASSLAGVSIAFF
>-|TRBV3-1/TRBV3-2|TRBD2|TRBJ2-5
TGTGCCAGCAGCCAGACCTCAGCGGGAGTGGTACAAGAGACCCAGTACTTC
CASSQTSAGVVQETQYF
>once|TRBV14|-|TRBJ2-5
TGTGCCAGCAGCCAAGTTCGTTCGGGTTTTGAGACCCAGTACTTC
CASSQVRSGFETQYF
>-|TRBV2|-|TRBJ2-3
TGTGCCAGCAGTCCACAGGGTTTAGATACGCAGTATTTT
CASSPQGLDTQYF
>-|TRBV7-7|-|TRBJ2-1
TGTGCCAGCAGCTTAGACAGTAACAATGAGCAGTTCTTC
CASSLDSNNEQFF